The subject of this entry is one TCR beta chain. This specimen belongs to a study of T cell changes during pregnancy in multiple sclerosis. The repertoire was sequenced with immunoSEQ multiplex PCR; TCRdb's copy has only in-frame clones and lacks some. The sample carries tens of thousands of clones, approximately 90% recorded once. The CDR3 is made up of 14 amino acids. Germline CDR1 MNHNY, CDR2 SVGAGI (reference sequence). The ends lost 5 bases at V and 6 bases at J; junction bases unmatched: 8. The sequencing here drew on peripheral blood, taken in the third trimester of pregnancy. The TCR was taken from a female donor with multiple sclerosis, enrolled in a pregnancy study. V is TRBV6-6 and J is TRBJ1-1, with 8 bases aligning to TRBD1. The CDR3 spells CASSDQGAGAEAFF. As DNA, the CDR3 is TGTGCCAGCAGTGACCAGGGGGCTGGGGCTGAAGCTTTCTTT.